A single sample gave rise to the 16 T cell receptor beta chains below, sequenced in a study of T cell repertoires in cytomegalovirus infection (dated by TCRdb to between 2018 and 2021). This sample was sequenced with an Illumina HiSeq 1500. The public reads were reprocessed in TCRdb via fastp at Q25 and MiXCR, keeping in-frame beta chains. One record per CDR3 amino acid sequence lists the most common genes and DNA. This sample lists 250,000 or so distinct CDR3 sequences; 9% to 15% were detected once. The top ten hold 1.5% to 2% of the sample. Sequenced input: PBMCs. These receptor sequences come from a human donor in good health (CMV status not recorded). Some clones in this sample may be carry-over from other donors' samples.

As for this clonotype: A much larger clone is a single base away; this may be a read error. CDR3 coding DNA: TGTGCCAGCAGCTTACGGCGGGACACAGATACGCATTATTTT. As protein: CASSLRRDTDTHYF. The rearrangement links TRBV7-2 to TRBJ2-3; D could derive from TRBD1 or TRBD2 (6 bases each). CDR1 and CDR2 from the germline V gene are SGHTA and FQGNSA. The CDR3 is 14 amino acids.

There are many counts of this clonotype. The rearrangement uses TRBV7-2 and TRBJ1-5, with TRBD1 matching 10 bases. The CDR3 sequence is 18 residues long. V trimming: 1 base; J trimming: 4 bases; junction bases outside the gene matches: 10. CDR1 and CDR2 (germline): SGHTA, FQGNSA. The CDR3: CASSLGSTGGGGNQPQHF. CDR3 bases: TGTGCCAGCAGCTTAGGATCGACAGGGGGCGGGGGGAATCAGCCCCAGCATTTT.

This clonotype was recorded at least ten times. V and J are TRBV7-8 and TRBJ1-5; D unclear. V was cut by 2 bases and J by 0 bases, with 8 bases left in between. This CDR3 has 15 residues. Germline V gene sequence: CDR1 SGHVS, CDR2 FQNEAQ. The DNA for the CDR3 is TGTGCCAGCAGCTTAAACAAAAATAGCAATCAGCCCCAGCATTTT. Amino acids: CASSLNKNSNQPQHF.

Worth noting for this clonotype: It may be a read error: a sequence one base away is much more abundant. This chain joins TRBV7-2 and TRBJ1-2; the D is unclear. Germline V gene data show CDR1 as SGHTA and CDR2 as FQGNSA. This CDR3 is built from 15 residues. CDR3 DNA: TGTGCCAGCTGCTTAGATACCGGGTCCTTCTATGGCTACACCTTC. Encoded protein: CASCLDTGSFYGYTF.

A note on this clonotype: A much larger clone lies a single base off, so this may be a read error. V is TRBV6-2 or TRBV6-3 and J is TRBJ2-7, with 7 nucleotides matching TRBD1. The CDR3 has 14 residues. V gave up 9 bases and J gave up 6 bases; unmatched junction bases: 14. Germline V gene lookup returns CDR1 MNHEY and CDR2 SVGEGT. The CDR3 region has the DNA TGTGCCAGTCACCCTAGCCGGTCAGGGGGCGAGCAGTACTTC. Protein product: CASHPSRSGGEQYF.

This clonotype was picked up many times. This chain uses TRBV7-2 with TRBJ1-6; 7 bases are shared with TRBD1. The germline V gene encodes CDR1 SGHTA and CDR2 FQGNSA. This CDR3 is 16 amino acids long. Trimming at V came to 5 bases and at J to 5 bases, leaving 9 bases not matched to a gene. CDR3: CASSPRGGQNNSPLHF. The CDR3 DNA is TGTGCCAGCAGCCCAAGGGGGGGACAGAATAATTCACCCCTCCACTTT. The full variable domain, completed using reference TRBV7-2 and TRBJ1-6, is GAGVSQSPSNKVTEKGKDVELRCDPISGHTALYWYRQSLGQGLEFLIYFQGNSAPDKSGLPSDRFSAERTGGSVSTLTIQRTQQEDSAVYLCASSPRGGQNNSPLHFGNGTRLTVT.

A few counts support this clonotype. The CDR3 nucleotides read TGTGCCAGCAGCCCTGCGGTTGGTAATTCACCCCTCCACTTT. Protein sequence: CASSPAVGNSPLHF. The chain recombines TRBV12-3 or TRBV12-4 with TRBJ1-6; D remains ambiguous. The CDR3 contains 14 residues. With 6 bases removed from V and 6 bases from J, the gap between germline ends came to 12 bases.

This clonotype appeared a few times. The genes are TRBV20-1 and TRBJ2-3; D gene unclear. The CDR3 is 12 residues long. Looked up from germline, CDR1 is DFQATT and CDR2 is SNEGSKA (reference sequence). Trimming cost V 3 bases and J 6 bases, with 10 bases left between them. CDR3 amino acids: CSASGEADTQYF. As DNA, the CDR3 is TGCAGTGCTAGTGGGGAAGCGGATACGCAGTATTTT.

This chain uses TRBV6-6 with TRBJ1-2; D not certain. V was shortened by 4 bases and J by 4 bases, with 10 bases between the two germline ends. CDR1 is MNHNY, CDR2 SVGAGI, per germline (reference sequence). The CDR3 has 13 residues. The CDR3 sequence: CASSLTSLYGYTF. The DNA of the CDR3 is TGTGCCAGCAGTTTAACATCCCTCTATGGCTACACCTTC.

The CDR3 region is CAISSGGAIYGYTF. The CDR3 coding sequence is TGTGCCATCAGTTCGGGGGGCGCCATCTATGGCTACACCTTC. This rearrangement joins TRBV10-3 to TRBJ1-2; a weak D match, TRBD1 (6 bases). The CDR3 has 14 residues. Deletions cut 5 bases from V and 4 bases from J, with 14 bases between. CDR1 and CDR2 (germline): ENHRY, SYGVKD.

This clonotype was picked up many times. The chain couples TRBV7-2 to TRBJ1-5; possible D gene TRBD1, 5 bases. CDR3 length: 14 amino acids. V shed 3 bases and J shed 2 bases, with 8 bases lying between them. Germline assignment: CDR1 SGHTA and CDR2 FQGNSA. DNA for the CDR3: TGTGCCAGCAGCTTTGAACAGGGCAATCAGCCCCAGCATTTT. It codes for CASSFEQGNQPQHF.

This clonotype has at least ten counts. The V call is TRBV7-2, the J call TRBJ1-1; D uncertain. CDR1 is SGHTA and CDR2 is FQGNSA in the germline V gene. The CDR3 covers 15 residues. V was clipped by 1 base and J by 3 bases, with 12 bases between them. This CDR3 is CASSLGPPWDTEAFF. Written as DNA, the CDR3 is TGTGCCAGCAGCTTAGGCCCTCCATGGGACACTGAAGCTTTCTTT.

The rearrangement joins TRBV29-1 to TRBJ2-5, with unresolved D. The CDR3 consists of 12 residues. CDR1 is SQVTM, CDR2 ANQGSEA, per germline. V was trimmed by 8 bases and J by 5 bases, leaving 15 bases between them. CDR3 bases: TGCAGCTCCCACACCACTACCGAGACCCAGTACTTC. Translated, it gives CSSHTTTETQYF. Combining the CDR3 with reference TRBV29-1 and TRBJ2-5 gives the whole variable domain SAVISQKPSRDICQRGTSLTIQCQVDSQVTMMFWYRQQPGQSLTLIATANQGSEATYESGFVIDKFPISRPNLTFSTLTVSNMSPEDSSIYLCSSHTTTETQYFGPGTRLLVL.

Ten or more counts support this clonotype. The rearrangement links TRBV12-3 or TRBV12-4 to TRBJ2-7; 11 nucleotides line up with TRBD1. Trimming cost V 3 bases and J 4 bases; bases outside gene matches: 2. This CDR3 has 14 residues. CDR3 coding DNA: TGTGCCAGCAGTTTGGACAGGGGGCAGTACGAGCAGTACTTC. This sequence encodes CASSLDRGQYEQYF.

This clonotype came up many times. The V call is TRBV19, the J call TRBJ1-1; 7 bases line up with TRBD1. With 8 bases clipped from V and 7 bases from J, the junction kept 4 bases outside the gene matches. The CDR3 loop spans 11 amino acids. Germline-derived CDR1 and CDR2 are LNHDA and SQIVND (reference sequence). CDR3 nucleotides: TGTGCCAGTGATAGACAGGGTGAAGCTTTCTTT. As protein: CASDRQGEAFF. Together with reference TRBV19 and TRBJ1-1, the CDR3 gives the full variable domain: DGGITQSPKYLFRKEGQNVTLSCEQNLNHDAMYWYRQDPGQGLRLIYYSQIVNDFQKGDIAEGYSVSREKKESFPLTVTSAQKNPTAFYLCASDRQGEAFFGQGTRLTVV.

This clonotype was seen repeatedly, ten times or more. The chain has TRBV6-2 or TRBV6-3 and TRBJ1-1; D may be TRBD1 (6 bases). This CDR3 region has 16 residues. The germline V gene encodes CDR1 MNHEY and CDR2 SVGEGT. V lost 2 bases and J 1 base, leaving 14 bases between the germline ends. This CDR3 is CASSYPDDRPNTEAFF. The CDR3 DNA sequence: TGTGCCAGCAGTTACCCCGACGACAGGCCGAACACTGAAGCTTTCTTT.